This T cell receptor beta chain was recovered during a study of T cell changes during pregnancy in multiple sclerosis. With V trimmed by 5 bases and J by 2 bases, 6 bases remained unmatched. CDR3 size: 14 residues. Germline CDR1 reads LNHDA; CDR2 reads SQIVND (reference sequence). Measured with immunoSEQ multiplex PCR; TCRdb has only the in-frame clones, and not every one. The sample has approximately 90,000 clones; 94% are singletons. The sample consisted of peripheral blood, taken in the third trimester of pregnancy. The clonotype comes from a female donor with multiple sclerosis, enrolled in a pregnancy study. V usage is TRBV19 and J usage is TRBJ2-7, with 7 bases matching TRBD1. The CDR3 is CASSLGQSTYEQYF. The CDR3 DNA sequence: TGTGCCAGTAGTTTGGGACAGTCCACCTACGAGCAGTACTTC.